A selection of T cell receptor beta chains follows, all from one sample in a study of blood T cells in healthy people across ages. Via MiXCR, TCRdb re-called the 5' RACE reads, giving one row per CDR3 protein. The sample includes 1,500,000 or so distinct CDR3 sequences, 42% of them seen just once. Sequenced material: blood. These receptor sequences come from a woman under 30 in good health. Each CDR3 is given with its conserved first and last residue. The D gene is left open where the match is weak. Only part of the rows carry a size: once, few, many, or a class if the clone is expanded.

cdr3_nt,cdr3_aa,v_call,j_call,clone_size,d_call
TGTGCCAGCAGCGAACAGGGGGCCTCGCCCCTCCACTTT,CASSEQGASPLHF,TRBV3-1,TRBJ1-6,-,TRBD1
TGCAGCACAACAGGGTGGGCAGAGCATGAGCAGTTCTTC,CSTTGWAEHEQFF,TRBV29-1,TRBJ2-1,-,-
TGCGCCAGCAGTGAGTCGGGTGTGAGAGAGACCCAGTACTTC,CASSESGVRETQYF,TRBV10-1,TRBJ2-5,few,-
TGCAGTGCTAGAGATCGGGGGGGCAATCAGCCCCAGCATTTT,CSARDRGGNQPQHF,TRBV20-1,TRBJ1-5,-,-
TGTGCCAGCAGTTTATCGGGGCCGAATGGCTACACCTTC,CASSLSGPNGYTF,TRBV27,TRBJ1-2,few,-
TGTGCCAGCAGCCCGTGGGACCTCTGGACAGATACGCAGTATTTT,CASSPWDLWTDTQYF,TRBV7-8,TRBJ2-3,-,-
TGCGCCAGCAGCCAAGTTAATACAGTGGGCCGGTATGGCTACACCTTC,CASSQVNTVGRYGYTF,TRBV4-3,TRBJ1-2,few,-
TGTGCCAGCAGTTCCTGGACTAGCAGCGAAAACACAGATACGCAGTATTTT,CASSSWTSSENTDTQYF,TRBV12-3/TRBV12-4,TRBJ2-3,many,TRBD2
TGTGCCAGCTCACCACTACAGGGGCAAAACACTGAAGCTTTCTTT,CASSPLQGQNTEAFF,TRBV18,TRBJ1-1,-,TRBD1
TGTGCCAGCAGAGCTGGAGGCGGCTACACCTTC,CASRAGGGYTF,TRBV6-1,TRBJ1-2,many,-
TGTGCCAGCAGTTCACCGGGACTAGCGGGAAGGGAGCAGTACTTC,CASSSPGLAGREQYF,TRBV28,TRBJ2-7,few,TRBD2
TGTGCCAGCAGCCCCTCCCGGGACAGGGTTTCAGATACGCAGTATTTT,CASSPSRDRVSDTQYF,TRBV12-3/TRBV12-4,TRBJ2-3,-,TRBD1
TGTGCCAGCAGACCAGGACGTCTCCAGGACGAGCAGTACTTC,CASRPGRLQDEQYF,TRBV12-3/TRBV12-4,TRBJ2-7,few,-
TGCAGCGTTGAGGGGCCGGGACTAGCGGGCCCGGGCTCCTACAATGAGCAGTTCTTC,CSVEGPGLAGPGSYNEQFF,TRBV29-1,TRBJ2-1,-,TRBD2
TGTGCCAGCAGCCCAACAAGGGGTGTGAACTATGGCTACACCTTC,CASSPTRGVNYGYTF,TRBV7-9,TRBJ1-2,few,-
TGTGCCAGCAGCCGGCTCAGGTTGTACCAAGAGACCCAGTACTTC,CASSRLRLYQETQYF,TRBV14,TRBJ2-5,-,-
TGTGCCAGCAGCTTCCGGGACAGGGCGTACGAGAAGTACTTC,CASSFRDRAYEKYF,TRBV7-2,TRBJ2-5,-,TRBD1
TGTGCCATCAGTGAGTCGGGCGGCAGAGACTACGAGCAGTACTTC,CAISESGGRDYEQYF,TRBV10-3,TRBJ2-7,many,-
TGTGCCAGCAGTGAAAGAGCGGGGGGGAAAACAGATACGCAGTATTTT,CASSERAGGKTDTQYF,TRBV25-1,TRBJ2-3,few,TRBD2
TGTGCCAGCAGCCAAGGCCGGGGGGGAGTGACTGAAGCTTTCTTT,CASSQGRGGVTEAFF,TRBV4-2,TRBJ1-1,few,-
TGTGCCAGCACCGACAGGGGAGTTAAGGAGACCCAGTACTTC,CASTDRGVKETQYF,TRBV28,TRBJ2-5,-,TRBD1
TGCGCCAGCAGCCCGGGCCCGGCAGGCAATGAGCAGTTCTTC,CASSPGPAGNEQFF,TRBV4-1,TRBJ2-1,few,-
TGTGCCAGCAGTGACCCCGTGGGCCGAGGGGATCCTTGCTACGAGCAGTACTTC,CASSDPVGRGDPCYEQYF,TRBV6-4,TRBJ2-7,-,-
TGCGCCAGCAGCCAAGAAGGCCAGGTATCTGCAGCTGGAAACACCATATATTTT,CASSQEGQVSAAGNTIYF,TRBV4-3,TRBJ1-3,-,-
TGTGCCATCAGTGATGCTGGCGGGGGTCTTCCCTACGAGCAGTACTTC,CAISDAGGGLPYEQYF,TRBV10-3,TRBJ2-7,few,TRBD2
TGTGCCAGCAGTTCCTCCGGTGGTCTGGGTGAAAAACTGTTTTTT,CASSSSGGLGEKLFF,TRBV12-3/TRBV12-4,TRBJ1-4,-,-
TGCAGTGCTGAAGGGTGGAGTGACCACGAGCAGTACTTC,CSAEGWSDHEQYF,TRBV20-1,TRBJ2-7,-,-
TGTGCCAGCAGCTCACAGAGGACAGGGTCCTATGGCTACACCTTC,CASSSQRTGSYGYTF,TRBV11-2,TRBJ1-2,-,TRBD1
TGTGCCAGCAGCTATCCCGGGACTAGACATGAGCAGTTCTTC,CASSYPGTRHEQFF,TRBV7-9,TRBJ2-1,few,TRBD2
TGTGCCAGCAGTGAGGGGCTAAAGTACAATGAGCAGTTCTTC,CASSEGLKYNEQFF,TRBV9,TRBJ2-1,-,-
TGTGCCGGCAGCCCGCACGCTTACTACAGGGAACGGCAGTTCTTC,CAGSPHAYYRERQFF,TRBV13,TRBJ2-1,once,-
TGTGCCAGCAGTTTTCGGACAGGGCTCTCTGGGGCCAACGTCCTGACTTTC,CASSFRTGLSGANVLTF,TRBV28,TRBJ2-6,few,TRBD1
TGTGCCACCAGTGATAGACCCGGTGGGACTAGCGGGAGATGGGAGACCCAGTACTTC,CATSDRPGGTSGRWETQYF,TRBV24-1,TRBJ2-5,-,TRBD2
TGCAGTGCTACGGGACAGGGGATCCTTAGTAGCGTCGGGCAGTACTTC,CSATGQGILSSVGQYF,TRBV20-1,TRBJ2-7,many,TRBD1
TGTGCCAGCAGCCTCCACCAAGCGGCGGAGCCCACAGATACGCAGTATTTT,CASSLHQAAEPTDTQYF,TRBV3-1,TRBJ2-3,few,-
TGTGCCAGCAGTCCACAGGGGTTCGCTGAAGCTTTCTTT,CASSPQGFAEAFF,TRBV28,TRBJ1-1,few,TRBD1
TGTGCCATCGGGGACTTTTCCTACAATGAGCAGTTCTTC,CAIGDFSYNEQFF,TRBV10-3,TRBJ2-1,-,-
TGTGCCAGCAGTGCACCGGACAGGGCGGGTCAGCCCCAGCATTTT,CASSAPDRAGQPQHF,TRBV28,TRBJ1-5,few,TRBD1
TGTGCCAGCAGCTCGCGCCCGATCTATGGCTACACCTTC,CASSSRPIYGYTF,TRBV27,TRBJ1-2,-,-
TGTGCCAGCAGCTCCACTAGCGTATCGTACGAGCAGTACTTC,CASSSTSVSYEQYF,TRBV7-9,TRBJ2-7,few,TRBD2
TGCGCCAGCAATGGGGTCCCCTACGAGCAGTACTTC,CASNGVPYEQYF,TRBV10-2,TRBJ2-7,-,-
TGTGCCAGCTCACGGGTCGGGGGCCAAGAGACCCAGTACTTC,CASSRVGGQETQYF,TRBV7-9,TRBJ2-5,-,-
TGCAGCGTGTACCAACGAAACTATGGCTACACCTTC,CSVYQRNYGYTF,TRBV29-1,TRBJ1-2,-,-
TGCGCCAGCAGCCAAGAGGACAGCTTCCCCTACGAGCAGTACTTC,CASSQEDSFPYEQYF,TRBV4-3,TRBJ2-7,many,-
TGTGCCAGCAGTCCAATCGGGACAGTAATCTCTGGGGCCAACGTCCTGACTTTC,CASSPIGTVISGANVLTF,TRBV12-3/TRBV12-4,TRBJ2-6,few,TRBD1
TGTGCCAGCAGCACGGGACATAGCTCCTATAATTCACCCCTCCACTTT,CASSTGHSSYNSPLHF,TRBV7-2,TRBJ1-6,-,-
TGTGCCAGCAGTGATACCGGGACAGAAAACAATGAGCAGTTCTTC,CASSDTGTENNEQFF,TRBV25-1,TRBJ2-1,-,TRBD1
TGTGCCAGCAGTTTAGCGGGCGAGCAGTTCTTC,CASSLAGEQFF,TRBV12-3/TRBV12-4,TRBJ2-1,many,-
TGTGCCAGCAGCTTAGCTCGACTCCTAGGCAATGAGCAGTTCTTC,CASSLARLLGNEQFF,TRBV11-2,TRBJ2-1,-,-
TGCGCCAGCAGCCCGGGAAGGACGGGGAGCAATCAGCCCCAGCATTTT,CASSPGRTGSNQPQHF,TRBV5-1,TRBJ1-5,-,-
TGTGCCAGCAGTTACTCCGGGGGTAGCTCCTACAATGAGCAGTACTTC,CASSYSGGSSYNEQYF,TRBV6-6,TRBJ2-7,-,-
TGTGCCAGCAGGATGGGGACTTCACTTACCTACGAGCAGTACTTC,CASRMGTSLTYEQYF,TRBV25-1,TRBJ2-7,-,-